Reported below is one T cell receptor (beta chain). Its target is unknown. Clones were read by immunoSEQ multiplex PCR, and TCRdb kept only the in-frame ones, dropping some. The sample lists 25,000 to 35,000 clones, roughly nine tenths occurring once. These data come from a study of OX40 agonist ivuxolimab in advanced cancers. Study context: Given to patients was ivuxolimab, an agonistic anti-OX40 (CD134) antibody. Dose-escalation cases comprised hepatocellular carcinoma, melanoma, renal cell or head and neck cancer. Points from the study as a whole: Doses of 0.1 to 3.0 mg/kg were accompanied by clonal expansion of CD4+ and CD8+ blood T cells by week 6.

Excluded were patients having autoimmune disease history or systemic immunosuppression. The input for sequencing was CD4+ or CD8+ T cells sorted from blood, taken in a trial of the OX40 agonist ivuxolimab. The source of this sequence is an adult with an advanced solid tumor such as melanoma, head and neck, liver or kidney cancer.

CDR3 DNA: TGTGCCAGCAGCTTGTGGGGGGGCAGCTCCTACGAGCAGTACTTC. As protein: CASSLWGGSSYEQYF. The genes are TRBV5-4 and TRBJ2-7, with D tentatively TRBD2 (7 bases). This CDR3 is 15 amino acids long. Trimming left V 1 base short and J 0 bases short, with 11 bases between. The germline V gene encodes CDR1 SGHNT and CDR2 YYREEE (reference sequence).